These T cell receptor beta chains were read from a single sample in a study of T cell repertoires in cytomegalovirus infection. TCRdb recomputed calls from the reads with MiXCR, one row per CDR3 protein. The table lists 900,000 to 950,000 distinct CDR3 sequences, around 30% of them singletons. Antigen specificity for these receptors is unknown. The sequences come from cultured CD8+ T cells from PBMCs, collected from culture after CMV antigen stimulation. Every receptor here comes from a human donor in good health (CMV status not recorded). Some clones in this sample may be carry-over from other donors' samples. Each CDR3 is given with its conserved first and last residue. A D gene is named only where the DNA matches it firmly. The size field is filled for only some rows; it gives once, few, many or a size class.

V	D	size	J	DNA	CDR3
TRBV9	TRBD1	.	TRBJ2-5	TGTGCCAGCAGCGTAGGAGGCAGGGGGCAAGAGACCCAGTACTTC	CASSVGGRGQETQYF
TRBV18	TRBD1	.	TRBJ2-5	TGTGCCAGCTCACGGGTCCGGGACAGAGAAGAGACCCAGTACTTC	CASSRVRDREETQYF
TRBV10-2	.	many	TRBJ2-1	TGCGCCAGCAGTGAGTTCTCGAGTAATGAGCAGTTCTTC	CASSEFSSNEQFF
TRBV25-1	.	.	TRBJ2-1	TGTGCCAGCATAAAGGGCAACTATGCTGAGCAGTTCTTC	CASIKGNYAEQFF
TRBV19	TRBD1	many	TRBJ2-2	TGTGCCAGTAGTACGACGGACAGGATAACCGGGGAGCTGTTTTTT	CASSTTDRITGELFF
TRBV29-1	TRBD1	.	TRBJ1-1	TGCAGCGTTGAAACAGGGGTGCGGACTGAAGCTTTCTTT	CSVETGVRTEAFF
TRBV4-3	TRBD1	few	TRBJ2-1	TGCGCCAGCAGCCCCTTAGGGGGCAGCCCGAGACCATACAATGAGCAGTTCTTC	CASSPLGGSPRPYNEQFF
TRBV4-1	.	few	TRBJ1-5	TGCGCCAGCAGTGACGCCGCTGAACCGGGGGGGGCCGGTAATCAGCCCCAGCATTTT	CASSDAAEPGGAGNQPQHF
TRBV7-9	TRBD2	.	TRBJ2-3	TGTGCCAGCAGCGTCCGACTAGCGGGGGTAACAGATACGCAGTATTTT	CASSVRLAGVTDTQYF
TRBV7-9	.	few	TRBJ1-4	TGTGCCAGCAGCTTAGAGGACCATAATGAAAAACTGTTTTTT	CASSLEDHNEKLFF
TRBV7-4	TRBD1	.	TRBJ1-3	TGTGCCAGCAGCTCTGCGACAGGGGGCTCGGGAAACACCATATATTTT	CASSSATGGSGNTIYF